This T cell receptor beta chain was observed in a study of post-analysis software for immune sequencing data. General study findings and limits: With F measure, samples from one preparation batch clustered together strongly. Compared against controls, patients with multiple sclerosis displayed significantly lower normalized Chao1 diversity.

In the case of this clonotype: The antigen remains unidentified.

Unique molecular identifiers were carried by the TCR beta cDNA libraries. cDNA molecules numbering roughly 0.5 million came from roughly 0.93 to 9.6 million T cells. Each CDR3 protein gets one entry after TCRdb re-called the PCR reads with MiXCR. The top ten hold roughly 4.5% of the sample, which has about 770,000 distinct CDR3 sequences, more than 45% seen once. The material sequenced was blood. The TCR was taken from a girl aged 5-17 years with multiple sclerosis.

CDR3 sequence reads: CASSQAGGGYNEQFF. In DNA, the CDR3 is TGTGCCAGCAGCCAAGCGGGAGGGGGGTACAATGAGCAGTTCTTC. The chain joins TRBV3-1 to TRBJ2-1, with TRBD2 matching 8 bases. Per the germline V gene, CDR1 is LGHDT and CDR2 is YNNKEL (reference sequence). The V segment lost 1 base and the J segment 4 bases; nucleotides outside the gene matches: 3. The CDR3 consists of 15 residues.